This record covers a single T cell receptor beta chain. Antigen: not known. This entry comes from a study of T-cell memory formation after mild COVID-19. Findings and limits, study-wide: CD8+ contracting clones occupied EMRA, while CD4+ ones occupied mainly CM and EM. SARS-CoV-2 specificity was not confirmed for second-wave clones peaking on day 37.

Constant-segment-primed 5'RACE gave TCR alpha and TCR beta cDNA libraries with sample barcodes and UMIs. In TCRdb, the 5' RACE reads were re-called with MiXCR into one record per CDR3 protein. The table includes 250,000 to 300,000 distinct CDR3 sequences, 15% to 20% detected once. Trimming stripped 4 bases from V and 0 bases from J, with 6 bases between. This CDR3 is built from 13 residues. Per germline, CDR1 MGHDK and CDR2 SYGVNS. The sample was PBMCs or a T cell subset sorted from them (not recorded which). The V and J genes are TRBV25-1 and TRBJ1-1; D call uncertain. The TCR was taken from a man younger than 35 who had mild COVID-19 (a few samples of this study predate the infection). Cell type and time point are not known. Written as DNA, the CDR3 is TGTGCCAGCAGTGTTACAGTGAACACTGAAGCTTTCTTT. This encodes CASSVTVNTEAFF.